This TCR beta chain appears in the sequencing data of a study of molecular identifiers for immune sequencing clone quantification. A single record per CDR3 protein comes from TCRdb applying MiXCR to the PCR reads. The sample has more than 450,000 distinct CDR3 sequences, around 21% seen once. The V end lost 5 bases, the J end lost 5 bases, and 12 bases lay between the germline ends. The germline V gene has CDR1 MNHEY and CDR2 SVGEGT. The CDR3 sequence is 13 residues long. Whole-study findings and limits: Highly expanded clone sizes could end up underestimated if a barcode were shared by identical TCR molecules.

This clonotype showed up many times. Its antigen is not known. The sequenced sample consisted of naive CD8+ T cells from blood, with Jurkat cell RNA spiked in. Specified subset: FACS-sorted CD8+CD4-CCR7+CD45RA+ naive T cells. This receptor was taken from a human donor in good health. Some libraries in this study had Jurkat cell RNA spiked in. The chain uses TRBV6-2 or TRBV6-3 and TRBJ1-2; TRBD1 might be the D (5 bases). CDR3 region: CASSAGMLYGYTF. The CDR3 coding sequence is TGTGCCAGCAGTGCAGGGATGCTGTATGGCTACACCTTC.